These 11 T cell receptor beta chains share one sample of origin, sequenced in a study of T cell responses to AZD1222 COVID-19 vaccine. Libraries were prepared by immunoSEQ multiplex PCR; TCRdb keeps only in-frame clonotypes and omits some of them. Among some 120,000 clones listed, 70% to 90% were seen once. The material was peripheral blood, obtained on day 0 of AZD1222 vaccination. The origin of the receptors is an adult in good health.

V and J are TRBV7-2 and TRBJ1-5; 11 bases map to TRBD1. This CDR3 is built from 17 residues. J was trimmed by 6 bases and V by 7 bases; bases with no gene match: 14. CDR1 and CDR2 from the germline V gene are SGHTA and FQGNSA. The CDR3 DNA follows: TGTGCCAGCAAGGGACAGGGGGTTGGAGTCGTCTTTCAGCCCCAGCATTTT. It is translated as CASKGQGVGVVFQPQHF.

The chain carries TRBV11-3 and TRBJ2-7, with D uncertain. Germline CDR1 SGHNT, CDR2 YENEEA. This CDR3 spans 14 amino acids. The V end was cut by 5 bases, the J end by 0 bases, with 11 bases between. DNA for the CDR3: TGTGCCAGCAGCATCCGAGAGGTCTCCTACGAGCAGTACTTC. Its translation: CASSIREVSYEQYF.

CDR3 in amino acids: CASSFPGDTEAFF. The CDR3 region has the DNA TGTGCCAGCAGCTTTCCCGGCGACACTGAAGCTTTCTTT. This chain connects TRBV7-9 to TRBJ1-1; no reliable D call. Germline CDR1 and CDR2: SEHNR and FQNEAQ (reference sequence). V shed 3 bases and J shed 3 bases, with 8 bases lying between them. The CDR3 consists of 13 residues.

J is TRBJ1-2 and V is TRBV6-1, with D unclear. Trimming cost V 3 bases and J 0 bases, with 11 bases left between them. Germline CDR1 is MNHNS and CDR2 is SASEGT. This CDR3 region has 15 residues. This CDR3 reads CASSDRGGANYGYTF. In DNA, the CDR3 is TGTGCCAGCAGTGACCGTGGAGGAGCTAACTATGGCTACACCTTC.

This clone was seen only a few times. The chain recombines TRBV7-9 with TRBJ1-4, with 7 bases matching TRBD1. With V trimmed by 8 bases and J by 1 base, 4 bases remained unmatched. CDR3 length: 14 amino acids. Germline V gene lookup returns CDR1 SEHNR and CDR2 FQNEAQ (reference sequence). The CDR3 is CASSNRGTNEKLFF. The CDR3 bases are TGTGCCAGCTCAAACAGGGGAACTAATGAAAAACTGTTTTTT.

This rearrangement joins TRBV5-6 to TRBJ2-7, with D perhaps TRBD1 or TRBD2 (5 bases each). The CDR3 has 16 amino acids. Germline CDR1 is SGHDT and CDR2 is YYEEEE. Between the trimmed V and J ends, which lost 6 bases and 3 bases, there was a span of 22 bases. The CDR3 loop reads CASTQGAGGGVYEQYF. The CDR3 region has the DNA TGTGCCAGCACCCAGGGAGCTGGTGGCGGAGTCTACGAGCAGTACTTC.

This clone was recorded only once. The chain links TRBV9 to TRBJ2-3, with D maybe TRBD1 (6 bases). In germline, CDR1 is SGDLS, CDR2 YYNGEE. This CDR3 region has 13 residues. V shed 4 bases and J shed 4 bases, with 10 bases lying between them. In nucleotides, the CDR3 is TGTGCCAGCAGCTCACAGGGAGCAGATACGCAGTATTTT. It is translated as CASSSQGADTQYF.

The V gene is TRBV18, the J gene TRBJ1-4; D not resolved. Germline V gives CDR1 KGHSH, CDR2 LQKENI. Trimming took 5 bases from V and 7 from J, leaving 23 bases between them. The CDR3 runs to 17 residues. In DNA, the CDR3 is TGTGCCAGCTCAGACGACCTGGGAACCCGGTCTGGTGAAAAACTGTTTTTT. Encoded protein: CASSDDLGTRSGEKLFF.

This clone was picked up a small number of times. The chain is built from TRBV7-2 and TRBJ2-7, with TRBD1 matching 9 bases. V was clipped by 8 bases and J by 5 bases; unmatched bases: 13. CDR1 is SGHTA and CDR2 is FQGNSA in the germline V gene. CDR3 length equals 15 residues. The CDR3 loop reads CASGHRGHGSNEQYF. CDR3 nucleotide sequence: TGTGCCAGCGGCCACAGGGGGCATGGATCTAACGAGCAGTACTTC.

This clone was seen once. The junction and the germline gene differ at one end; a read error may be behind it. V and J are TRBV11-3 and TRBJ1-2; D is unresolved. The CDR3 is 13 amino acids. Germline-derived CDR1 and CDR2 are SGHNT and YENEEA. The CDR3: CASSLESGPRRSF. CDR3 sequence (DNA): TGTGCCAGCAGCTTAGAATCGGGTCCCCGCCGGTCCTTC.

The genes are TRBV12-5 and TRBJ2-1; D is possibly TRBD2 (6 bases). Trimming cost V 0 bases and J 6 bases, with 12 bases left between them. CDR1 and CDR2 (germline): LGHNT, FRNRAP. This CDR3 is 15 amino acids long. CDR3 in amino acids: CASGLVRWEANEQFF. Written as DNA, the CDR3 is TGTGCTAGTGGTTTGGTAAGGTGGGAGGCCAATGAGCAGTTCTTC.